This T cell receptor beta chain was retrieved from a study of T cell changes during pregnancy in multiple sclerosis. Repertoires were generated with immunoSEQ multiplex PCR, while TCRdb's copy carries only in-frame clones and drops some. The top ten hold roughly 0.81% of the sample, which has about 89,000 clones, roughly 94% seen once. Germline CDR1 and CDR2: MDHEN and SYDVKM. The CDR3 length is 14 residues. The V gene end was trimmed by 7 bases and the J gene end by 7 bases; junction bases not matched to a gene: 6. The V call is TRBV28, the J call TRBJ2-5; 13 positions agree with TRBD2. This TCR was recovered from a female donor with multiple sclerosis, enrolled in a pregnancy study. The sample consisted of peripheral blood, taken in the third trimester of pregnancy. The CDR3 nucleotides are TGTGCCAGCAACAGACTAGCGGGAGGAGGGACCCAGTACTTC. Its translation is CASNRLAGGGTQYF.